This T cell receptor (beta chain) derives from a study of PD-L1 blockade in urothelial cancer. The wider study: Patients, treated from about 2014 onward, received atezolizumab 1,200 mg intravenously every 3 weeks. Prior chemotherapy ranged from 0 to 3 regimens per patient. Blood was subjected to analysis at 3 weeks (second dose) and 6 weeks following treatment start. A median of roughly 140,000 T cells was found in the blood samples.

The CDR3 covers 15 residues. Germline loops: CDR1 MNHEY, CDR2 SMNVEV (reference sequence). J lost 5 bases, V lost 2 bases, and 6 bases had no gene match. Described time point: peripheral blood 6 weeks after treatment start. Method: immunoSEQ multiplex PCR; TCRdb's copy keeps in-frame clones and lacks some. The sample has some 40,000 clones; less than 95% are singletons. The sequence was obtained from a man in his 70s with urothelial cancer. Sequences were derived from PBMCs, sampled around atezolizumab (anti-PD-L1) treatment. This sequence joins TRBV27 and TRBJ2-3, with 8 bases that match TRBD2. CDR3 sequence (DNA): TGTGCCAGCAGTTTACCGGGAGGGCTGATAGATACGCAGTATTTT. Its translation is CASSLPGGLIDTQYF.